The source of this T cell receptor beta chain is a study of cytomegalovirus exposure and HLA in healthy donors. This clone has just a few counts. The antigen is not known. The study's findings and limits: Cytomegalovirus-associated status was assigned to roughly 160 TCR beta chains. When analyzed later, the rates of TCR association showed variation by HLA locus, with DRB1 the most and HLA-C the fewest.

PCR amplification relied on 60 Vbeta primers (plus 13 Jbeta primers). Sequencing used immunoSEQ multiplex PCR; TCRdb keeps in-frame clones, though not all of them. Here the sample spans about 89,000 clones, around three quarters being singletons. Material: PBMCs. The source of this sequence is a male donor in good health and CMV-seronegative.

This chain's CDR3 is CASTLSLSPYEQYF. The CDR3 DNA follows: TGTGCCAGCACCCTTAGTCTCTCCCCCTACGAGCAGTACTTC. V and J are TRBV28 and TRBJ2-7; the D is unclear. Trimming took off 7 bases at V and 2 bases at J, with 15 bases between the two ends. Germline V gene lookup returns CDR1 MDHEN and CDR2 SYDVKM. The CDR3 spans 14 residues.